Given below is one T cell receptor (beta chain) in context. The antigen is undetermined. The data are from a study of cytomegalovirus exposure and HLA in healthy donors. The primer mix had 60 Vbeta and 13 Jbeta primers. Per the original methods: There were about 80 million unique TCR beta chains by a later count, and around 10 million of them were shared. The data were produced by immunoSEQ multiplex PCR, yet TCRdb's version contains in-frame clones alone and is incomplete. For V, J and clone size, that table is used; D and trimming come from the DNA. Among some 170,000 clones listed, roughly 87% were seen once. General study points: In a later analysis, the majority of CMV-associated beta chains seemingly showed HLA restriction. Sequencing likely produced, as an artifact, a cluster of highly shared sequence variants.

The CDR3 loop spans 15 amino acids. Germline V CDR1 and CDR2: SGDLS, YYNGEE. Trimming took 2 bases from V and 0 from J, leaving 9 bases between them. The clonotype was recovered from a man aged 45-65 years in good health and CMV-seropositive. The V gene is TRBV9, the J gene TRBJ2-4; perhaps TRBD1 as D (5 bases). The sequencing sample was made of PBMCs. This CDR3 reads CASSVRVPAKNIQYF. In DNA form, the CDR3 reads TGTGCCAGCAGCGTCAGGGTTCCAGCCAAAAACATTCAGTACTTC. Full variable domain (missing parts from reference TRBV9 and TRBJ2-4): DSGVTQTPKHLITATGQRVTLRCSPRSGDLSVYWYQQSLDQGLQFLIQYYNGEERAKGNILERFSAQQFPDLHSELNLSSLELGDSALYFCASSVRVPAKNIQYFGAGTRLSVL.